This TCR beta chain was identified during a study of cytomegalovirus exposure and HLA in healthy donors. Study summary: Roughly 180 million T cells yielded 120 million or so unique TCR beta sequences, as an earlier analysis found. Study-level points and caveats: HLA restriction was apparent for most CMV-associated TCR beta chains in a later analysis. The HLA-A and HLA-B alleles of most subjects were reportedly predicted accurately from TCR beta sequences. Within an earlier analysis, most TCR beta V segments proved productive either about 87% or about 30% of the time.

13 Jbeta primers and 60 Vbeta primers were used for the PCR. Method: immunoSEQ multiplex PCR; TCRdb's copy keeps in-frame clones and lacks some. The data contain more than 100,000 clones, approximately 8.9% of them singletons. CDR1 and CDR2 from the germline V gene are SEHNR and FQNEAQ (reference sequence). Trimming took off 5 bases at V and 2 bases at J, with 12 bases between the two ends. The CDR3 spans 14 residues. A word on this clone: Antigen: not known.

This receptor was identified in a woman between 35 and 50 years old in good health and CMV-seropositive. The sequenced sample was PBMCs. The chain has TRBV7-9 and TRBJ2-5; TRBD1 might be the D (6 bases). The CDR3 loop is CASSRDQGQETQYF. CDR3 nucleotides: TGTGCCAGCAGCCGGGATCAGGGGCAAGAGACCCAGTACTTC. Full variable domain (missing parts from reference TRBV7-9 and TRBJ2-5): DTGVSQNPRHKITKRGQNVTFRCDPISEHNRLYWYRQTLGQGPEFLTYFQNEAQLEKSRLLSDRFSAERPKGSFSTLEIQRTEQGDSAMYLCASSRDQGQETQYFGPGTRLLVL.